This T cell receptor beta chain emerged from a study of identical twins. This clonotype came up a few times. The antigen remains unidentified. Template switching introduced a universal primer site, and the cDNA bore unique molecular identifiers. MiXCR was run by TCRdb on the 5' RACE reads, yielding one entry per CDR3 protein. The table includes around 1.7 million distinct CDR3 sequences, 25% to 35% detected once. After removal of 5 bases from V and 10 bases from J, the junction contained 9 bases not matched to a gene. CDR3 size: 15 residues. Study results and caveats: Low generation-probability sequences were in excess among twin-shared out-of-frame alpha sequences. For monozygotic twins, models underestimated out-of-frame TCR alpha sharing.

The rearrangement links TRBV12-3 or TRBV12-4 to TRBJ1-6; 9 nucleotides line up with TRBD1. The sequenced material came from cord blood. The origin of this receptor is a newborn girl in good health. This chain's CDR3 is CASSPGRDRDSPLHF. CDR3 nucleotide sequence: TGTGCCAGCAGTCCCGGGCGGGACAGGGACTCACCCCTCCACTTT.